Reported below is one T cell receptor (beta chain). This entry belongs to a study of shared clonotypes between healthy human individuals. Running of the assay took place at deep level. This table comes from immunoSEQ multiplex PCR, and its TCRdb copy is limited to in-frame clones, with some not included. This sample has 1,500,000 or so clones, with around 98.5% found just once. CDR1 and CDR2 from the germline V gene are SGHNT and YYREEE (reference sequence). The CDR3 is 16 residues long. Trimming cost V 1 base and J 0 bases; bases outside gene matches: 1. This chain links TRBV5-4 with TRBJ2-1; 10 bases are shared with TRBD2. The sequence derives from a man aged 25 to 40 in good health. Sequenced input: naive CD4+ T cells sorted from blood. Subset: CD45RA+ positively selected. CDR3 sequence: CASSLTSGISYNEQFF. In DNA, the CDR3 is TGTGCCAGCAGCTTGACTAGCGGGATCTCCTACAATGAGCAGTTCTTC.